This T cell receptor (beta chain) was recovered during a study of PD-L1 blockade in urothelial cancer. Study summary: As for prior chemotherapy regimens, patients had received 0 to 3. Blood drawn 3 weeks (second dose) and 6 weeks after treatment start was analyzed. Study conclusions and caveats: Below-median pretreatment blood TCR clonality predicted better survival.

This clone was counted only a few times. Antigen specificity is unknown. TCRdb's copy holds only in-frame clones and misses some; the assay was immunoSEQ multiplex PCR. There are approximately 51,000 clones in the sample; 86% occur only once, and roughly 17% lies in the top ten. This TCR was sampled from a man aged 55 to 70 with urothelial cancer. This material consisted of PBMCs, taken around atezolizumab (anti-PD-L1) treatment.

CDR3 DNA: TGTGCCTGGAGTGGATTCGGGGACACTGAAGCTTTCTTT. Translation: CAWSGFGDTEAFF. V is TRBV30 and J is TRBJ1-1; no definite D call. Germline CDR1 and CDR2: GTSNPN and SVGIG (reference sequence). CDR3 length: 13 amino acids. V lost 1 base and J lost 3, with 9 bases in between.